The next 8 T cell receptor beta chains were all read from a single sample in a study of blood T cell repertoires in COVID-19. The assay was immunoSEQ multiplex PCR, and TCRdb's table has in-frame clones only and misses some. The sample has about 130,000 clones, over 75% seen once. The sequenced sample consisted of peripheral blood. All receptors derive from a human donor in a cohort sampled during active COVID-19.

CDR3 in DNA: TGCGCCAGCAGCTCCCACTCCTCTGGAAACACCATATATTTT. Translating gives CASSSHSSGNTIYF. V is TRBV5-1 and J is TRBJ1-3, with D unresolved. Germline V gene sequence: CDR1 SGHRS, CDR2 YFSETQ. The CDR3 totals 14 residues. Trimming shortened V by 3 bases and J by 0 bases, and 7 bases separated the two germline ends.

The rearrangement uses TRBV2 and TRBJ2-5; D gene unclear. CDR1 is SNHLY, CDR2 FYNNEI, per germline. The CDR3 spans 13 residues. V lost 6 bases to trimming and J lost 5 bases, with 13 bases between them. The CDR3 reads CASRDNAVETQYF. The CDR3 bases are TGTGCCAGCAGAGATAATGCAGTGGAGACCCAGTACTTC.

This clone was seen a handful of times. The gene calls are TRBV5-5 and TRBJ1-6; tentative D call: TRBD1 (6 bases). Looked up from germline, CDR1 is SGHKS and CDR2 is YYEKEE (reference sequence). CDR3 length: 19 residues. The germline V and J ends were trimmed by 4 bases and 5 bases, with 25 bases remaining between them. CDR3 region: CASSREAVLQGLNNSPLHF. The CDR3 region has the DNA TGTGCCAGCAGCCGCGAGGCAGTCTTACAGGGCTTGAATAATTCACCCCTCCACTTT.

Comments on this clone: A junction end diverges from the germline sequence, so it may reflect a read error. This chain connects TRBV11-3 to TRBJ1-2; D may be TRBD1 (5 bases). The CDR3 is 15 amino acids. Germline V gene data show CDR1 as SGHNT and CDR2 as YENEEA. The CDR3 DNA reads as TGTGCCAGCAGCTTACCGGGGGAGGGTAACTATGGCTACGCCTTC. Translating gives CASSLPGEGNYGYAF.

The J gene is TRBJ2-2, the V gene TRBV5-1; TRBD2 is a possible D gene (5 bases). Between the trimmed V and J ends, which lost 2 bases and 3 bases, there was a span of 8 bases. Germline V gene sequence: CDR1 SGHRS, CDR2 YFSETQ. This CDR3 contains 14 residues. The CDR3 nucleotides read TGCGCCAGCAGCTTCGGGGTGGACACCGGGGAGCTGTTTTTT. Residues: CASSFGVDTGELFF.

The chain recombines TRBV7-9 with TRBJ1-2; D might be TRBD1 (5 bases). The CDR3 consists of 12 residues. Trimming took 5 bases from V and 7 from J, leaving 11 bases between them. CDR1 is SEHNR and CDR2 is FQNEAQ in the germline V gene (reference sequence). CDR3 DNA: TGTGCCAGCAGCCCGCGGGGCGTTGGCTACACCTTC. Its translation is CASSPRGVGYTF.

CDR3 region: CSVRTGGQETQYF. CDR3 bases: TGCAGCGTCCGGACAGGGGGACAAGAGACCCAGTACTTC. V gene TRBV29-1 combines with J gene TRBJ2-5; TRBD1 matches 10 bases. V lost 6 bases and J lost 2; bases outside the gene matches: 3. The germline CDR1 and CDR2 sequences are SQVTM and ANQGSEA. This CDR3 contains 13 residues.

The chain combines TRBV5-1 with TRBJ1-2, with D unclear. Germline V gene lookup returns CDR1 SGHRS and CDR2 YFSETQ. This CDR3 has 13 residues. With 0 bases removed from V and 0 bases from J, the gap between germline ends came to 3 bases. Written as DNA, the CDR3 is TGCGCCAGCAGCTTGGCGTCTAACTATGGCTACACCTTC. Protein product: CASSLASNYGYTF.